This passage covers 5 T cell receptor beta chains from one sample sequenced in a study of early T cells in non-severe SARS-CoV-2 infection (dated by TCRdb to about 2021). The library came from 5' RACE. TCRdb records NextSeq 500 as the sequencer. TCRdb applied fastp at Q25 and MiXCR to the public reads, then kept only in-frame beta chains. CDR3 protein sequences are deduplicated, and each keeps its most common genes and DNA. Across this sample there are roughly 45,000 distinct CDR3 sequences, with 12% seen only once. The ten largest clonotypes hold about 8.9% of the sample. Sample: whole blood. All receptors derive from an adult who was a healthcare worker with PCR-confirmed SARS-CoV-2 infection or an uninfected control (not recorded which).

This clonotype is classed as medium-sized. The chain recombines TRBV29-1 with TRBJ1-2; TRBD1 might be the D (5 bases). The CDR3 loop spans 11 amino acids. The germline V and J ends were trimmed by 2 bases and 4 bases, with 5 bases remaining between them. The germline CDR1 and CDR2 sequences are SQVTM and ANQGSEA. Here the CDR3 reads CSVETGYGYTF. For the CDR3, the DNA is TGCAGCGTTGAAACAGGCTATGGCTACACCTTC.

The CDR3 sequence: CASSLGQWASEAFF. CDR3 nucleotide sequence: TGTGCCAGCAGTCTCGGACAGTGGGCTAGTGAAGCTTTCTTT. The chain carries TRBV12-3 or TRBV12-4 and TRBJ1-1; D may be TRBD1 (6 bases). The CDR3 extends over 14 amino acids. V lost 5 bases, J lost 7 bases, and 17 bases lay in between.

This clonotype was counted a few times. The chain couples TRBV20-1 to TRBJ2-1, with D perhaps given as TRBD1 or TRBD2 (6 bases each). The CDR3 extends over 18 amino acids. From germline, CDR1 is DFQATT and CDR2 SNEGSKA (reference sequence). V shed 1 base and J shed 0 bases, with 19 bases lying between them. The CDR3 sequence is CSARVEGGNPYSYNEQFF. The CDR3 DNA reads TGCAGTGCTAGAGTGGAGGGGGGCAACCCATACTCCTACAATGAGCAGTTCTTC.

This clonotype occurred a few times. This chain connects TRBV20-1 to TRBJ1-5; no reliable D call. Germline CDR1 and CDR2: DFQATT and SNEGSKA (reference sequence). V was trimmed by 5 bases and J by 3 bases, leaving 11 bases between them. The CDR3 is 13 amino acids. The CDR3 coding sequence is TGCAGTGCTGGACCGGGGAACAATCAGCCCCAGCATTTT. Translation gives CSAGPGNNQPQHF.

The rearrangement uses TRBV7-9 and TRBJ2-1; D might be TRBD2 (6 bases). CDR1 SEHNR and CDR2 FQNEAQ come from the germline V gene (reference sequence). The CDR3 spans 17 residues. The V end was cut by 5 bases, the J end by 2 bases, with 19 bases between. The CDR3 reads CASSPLVTGVPYNEQFF. CDR3 DNA sequence: TGTGCCAGCAGCCCACTGGTAACGGGAGTACCCTACAATGAGCAGTTCTTC.